The source of this T cell receptor (beta chain) is a study of cytomegalovirus exposure and HLA in healthy donors. Overall study: In an early release, HLA-typed donors contributed about 80 million unique TCR sequences. Study findings and constraints: Immune exposure information available was restricted to CMV serostatus. When presence/absence was analysed, sequencing depth was taken to be roughly uniform across donors. Researchers catalogued some 160 TCR beta chains as cytomegalovirus-associated.

60 Vbeta and 13 Jbeta primers were used in PCR. Method: immunoSEQ multiplex PCR; TCRdb's copy keeps in-frame clones and lacks some. The table shows roughly 120,000 clones, with roughly two thirds occurring only once. Trimming shortened V by 0 bases and J by 2 bases, and 8 bases separated the two germline ends. Germline CDR1 and CDR2: LGHNA and YSLEER. CDR3 size: 14 residues. As to this clone: Its specificity is not known.

The chain has TRBV4-3 and TRBJ2-7; D uncertain. The sample consisted of PBMCs. The TCR comes from a man younger than 45 in good health and CMV-seropositive. The chain's CDR3 is CASSQDFLAYEQYF. The CDR3 DNA sequence: TGCGCCAGCAGCCAAGATTTTCTTGCCTACGAGCAGTACTTC.